This TCR beta chain derives from a study of blood T cell repertoires in COVID-19. Across the whole study: Both acute and convalescent COVID-19 samples were obtained from the United States, Italy and Spain. Sample material is recorded as cDNA or gDNA derived from T cells, B-cell-depleted T cells, or PBMCs.

A Seattle source enrolled patients during active infection and followed them longitudinally. Authors' data handling: Counts of nucleated cells, estimated from reference gene primer amplification, were obtained. Assay used: immunoSEQ multiplex PCR; TCRdb lists only in-frame clones, some missing. That table is the source of V, J and clone size, and D and trimming were worked out from the DNA. The sample has about 95,000 clones; 89% are singletons. The CDR3 has 15 amino acids. In germline, CDR1 is KGHDR, CDR2 SFDVKD. V was pared by 3 bases and J by 0 bases, with 9 bases between. The material sequenced was peripheral blood. The TCR was taken from a man aged 55 to 70 with COVID-19, enrolled during active disease. The gene calls are TRBV24-1 and TRBJ2-3; D unresolved. In nucleotides, the CDR3 is TGTGCCACCAGTGATCTCACAGTAAGCACAGATACGCAGTATTTT. Its translation: CATSDLTVSTDTQYF.